The next 2 T cell receptor beta chains were all read from a single sample in a study of blood T cell repertoires in COVID-19. Generated by immunoSEQ multiplex PCR, the TCRdb table keeps only in-frame clones and is missing some. The data show some 130,000 clones, with 86% seen just once and less than 5.5% held by the top ten. The material sequenced was PBMCs or T cells enriched from blood (not recorded which). These TCRs come from a man aged 45 to 65 who had recovered from COVID-19.

This clone was seen a few times. The chain couples TRBV19 to TRBJ1-1; D possibly corresponds to TRBD1 (5 bases). CDR1 is LNHDA and CDR2 is SQIVND in the germline V gene (reference sequence). Trimming shortened V by 2 bases and J by 8 bases, and 12 bases separated the two germline ends. The CDR3 length is 13 residues. DNA for the CDR3: TGTGCCAGTAGTATACTCGGGCAGGGAGAAGCTTTCTTT. Translation gives CASSILGQGEAFF.

This clone was picked up a small number of times. The chain recombines TRBV2 with TRBJ1-5, with a weak D call TRBD1 (5 bases). Germline V gives CDR1 SNHLY, CDR2 FYNNEI. CDR3 length equals 13 residues. Trimming pared 2 bases from V and 7 bases from J, leaving 9 bases between. The CDR3 region has the DNA TGTGCCAGCAGTGAATTGTGGGGCCAGCCCCAGCATTTT. It codes for CASSELWGQPQHF.